This record covers a single T cell receptor beta chain. Its antigen is as yet unknown. The length of the CDR3 is 14 residues. V was clipped by 2 bases and J by 5 bases; unmatched bases: 2. Germline CDR1 is SGHVS and CDR2 is FQNEAQ. This entry belongs to a study of cytomegalovirus exposure and HLA in healthy donors. The study's findings and limits: Researchers catalogued roughly 150 TCR beta chains as cytomegalovirus-associated.

This table comes from immunoSEQ multiplex PCR, and its TCRdb copy is limited to in-frame clones, with some not included. The sample has around 200,000 clones, 80% to 85% seen once; the top ten hold roughly 2.8%. The chain is built from TRBV7-8 and TRBJ2-2; TRBD1 matches at 7 bases. Input material: PBMCs. This clonotype was sampled from a woman aged 18-29 years in good health and CMV-seropositive. Written as DNA, the CDR3 is TGTGCCAGCAGCTTATTACAGGGGACCGGGGAGCTGTTTTTT. Translation gives CASSLLQGTGELFF.